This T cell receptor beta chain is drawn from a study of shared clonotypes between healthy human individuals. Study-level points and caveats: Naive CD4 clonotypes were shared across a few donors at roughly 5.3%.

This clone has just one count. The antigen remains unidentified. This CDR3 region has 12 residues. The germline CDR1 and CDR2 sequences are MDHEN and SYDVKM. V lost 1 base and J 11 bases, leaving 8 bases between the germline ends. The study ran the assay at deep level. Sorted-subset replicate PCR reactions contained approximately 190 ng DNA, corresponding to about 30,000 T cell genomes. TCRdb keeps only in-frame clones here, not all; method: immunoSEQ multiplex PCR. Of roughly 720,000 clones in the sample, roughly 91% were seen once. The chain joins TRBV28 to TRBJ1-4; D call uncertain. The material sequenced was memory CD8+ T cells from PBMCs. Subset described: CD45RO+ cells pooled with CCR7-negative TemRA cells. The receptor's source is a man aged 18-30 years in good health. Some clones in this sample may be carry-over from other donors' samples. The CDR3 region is CASSLSGIKLFF. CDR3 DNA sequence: TGTGCCAGCAGTTTATCTGGCATCAAACTGTTTTTT. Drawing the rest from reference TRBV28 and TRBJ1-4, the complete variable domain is DVKVTQSSRYLVKRTGEKVFLECVQDMDHENMFWYRQDPGLGLRLIYFSYDVKMKEKGDIPEGYSVSREKKERFSLILESASTNQTSMYLCASSLSGIKLFFGSGTQLSVL.